The 21 T cell receptor beta chains listed next were all sequenced from one sample in a study of cytomegalovirus exposure and HLA in healthy donors. Amplification used 60 Vbeta primers and 13 Jbeta primers. Profiling relied on immunoSEQ multiplex PCR, and the TCRdb table lists in-frame clones only, not all of them. Of around 62,000 clones in the sample, around 80% were seen once. Material for sequencing was PBMCs. The source of these receptors is a woman aged 30 to 39 in good health and CMV-seronegative.

The chain is built from TRBV27 and TRBJ1-2; TRBD1 agrees at 7 bases. Germline loops: CDR1 MNHEY, CDR2 SMNVEV (reference sequence). The CDR3 runs 13 residues. V was pared by 4 bases and J by 5 bases, with 4 bases of the junction left unmatched. The CDR3 bases are TGTGCCAGCAGTTCCTCGGGACAGTATGGCTACACCTTC. Protein: CASSSSGQYGYTF.

The rearrangement joins TRBV27 to TRBJ1-1; maybe TRBD1 (5 bases). This CDR3 has 12 amino acids. Per the germline V gene, CDR1 is MNHEY and CDR2 is SMNVEV (reference sequence). Trimming left V 3 bases short and J 6 bases short, with 8 bases between. DNA of the CDR3: TGTGCCAGCAGTTTCTGGGGGGCTGAAGCTTTCTTT. Translating it yields CASSFWGAEAFF.

The V call is TRBV19, the J call TRBJ2-3; 8 positions agree with TRBD2. Trimming removed 6 bases from V and 2 bases from J; junction bases left unmatched: 7. CDR3 length: 15 amino acids. CDR1 LNHDA and CDR2 SQIVND come from the germline V gene (reference sequence). The chain's CDR3 is CASREAGGTTDTQYF. The DNA of the CDR3 is TGTGCCAGTAGGGAGGCGGGGGGAACCACAGATACGCAGTATTTT.

This chain joins TRBV10-3 and TRBJ2-2, with 10 positions matching TRBD1. The CDR3 extends over 17 amino acids. Germline-derived CDR1 and CDR2 are ENHRY and SYGVKD. Germline trimming cut 4 bases from V and 6 bases from J; bases unmatched to any gene: 11. The CDR3 sequence is CAISAPPGQGMAGELFF. The CDR3 DNA reads as TGTGCCATCAGTGCACCCCCGGGACAGGGGATGGCCGGGGAGCTGTTTTTT.

The V and J genes are TRBV28 and TRBJ1-6, with D perhaps matching TRBD1 (6 bases). V lost 7 bases and J lost 7, with 17 bases in between. Germline CDR1 MDHEN, CDR2 SYDVKM. The CDR3 loop spans 15 amino acids. The CDR3 here is CASKLGRGLNSPLHF. The CDR3 DNA sequence: TGTGCCAGCAAACTTGGGAGGGGGTTGAATTCACCCCTCCACTTT.

This chain joins TRBV5-6 and TRBJ1-5; 7 bases agree with TRBD1. The CDR3 sequence is 15 residues long. Trimming at V came to 0 bases and at J to 6 bases, leaving 6 bases not matched to a gene. Germline CDR1 reads SGHDT; CDR2 reads YYEEEE. In nucleotides, the CDR3 is TGTGCCAGCAGCTTGGTAGGGGGCAAGGGTCAGCCCCAGCATTTT. Amino acids: CASSLVGGKGQPQHF. The full variable domain, in which reference TRBV5-6 and TRBJ1-5 provide the parts outside the CDR3, is DAGVTQSPTHLIKTRGQQVTLRCSPKSGHDTVSWYQQALGQGPQFIFQYYEEEERQRGNFPDRFSGHQFPNYSSELNVNALLLGDSALYLCASSLVGGKGQPQHFGDGTRLSIL.

The genes are TRBV19 and TRBJ2-3, with TRBD1 matching over 8 bases. The CDR3 has 15 residues. Germline V gene sequence: CDR1 LNHDA, CDR2 SQIVND (reference sequence). Germline trimming cut 3 bases from V and 4 bases from J; bases unmatched to any gene: 6. The CDR3 here is CASSMSQGAADTQYF. The DNA for the CDR3 is TGTGCCAGTAGTATGAGTCAGGGGGCCGCAGATACGCAGTATTTT.

This sequence joins TRBV27 and TRBJ1-1; 8 nucleotides align to TRBD1. Germline V lookup: CDR1 MNHEY, CDR2 SMNVEV (reference sequence). CDR3 length equals 15 residues. V trimming: 5 bases; J trimming: 1 base; junction bases outside the gene matches: 6. As DNA, the CDR3 is TGTGCCAGCAGTCCCCACGGGACAGGGAACACTGAAGCTTTCTTT. Protein product: CASSPHGTGNTEAFF.

V usage is TRBV27 and J usage is TRBJ2-1; 7 bases fit TRBD1. The CDR3 covers 14 residues. Germline trimming cut 2 bases from V and 2 bases from J; bases unmatched to any gene: 0. Looked up from germline, CDR1 is MNHEY and CDR2 is SMNVEV (reference sequence). This CDR3 is CASSLQGAYNEQFF. For the CDR3, the DNA is TGTGCCAGCAGTTTACAGGGGGCCTACAATGAGCAGTTCTTC.

The genes are TRBV14 and TRBJ2-3; tentative D call: TRBD1 (6 bases). The V gene lost 3 bases and the J gene lost 2 bases, with 15 bases spanning the gap. Germline V CDR1 and CDR2: SGHDN, FVKESK. The CDR3 runs 16 residues. The CDR3 nucleotides read TGTGCCAGCAGCCACGGAACAGGGACGGTCACAGATACGCAGTATTTT. Translated, it gives CASSHGTGTVTDTQYF.

The chain joins TRBV11-3 to TRBJ1-1; TRBD1 is a possible D gene (5 bases). The germline V and J ends were trimmed by 1 base and 4 bases, with 16 bases remaining between them. Germline V gene sequence: CDR1 SGHNT, CDR2 YENEEA. This CDR3 contains 16 residues. The CDR3 sequence: CASSLVPGLGGTEAFF. CDR3 DNA sequence: TGTGCCAGCAGCTTAGTGCCTGGCCTCGGGGGCACTGAAGCTTTCTTT.

For the CDR3, the DNA is TGTGCCAGCAGCTTTTACCGAGAAGAGACCCAGTACTTC. Amino acids: CASSFYREETQYF. This rearrangement joins TRBV7-9 to TRBJ2-5; the D is unclear. The CDR3 runs 13 residues. Germline lookup yields CDR1 SEHNR and CDR2 FQNEAQ (reference sequence). V was cut by 3 bases and J by 3 bases, with 8 bases left in between.

The J gene is TRBJ2-1, the V gene TRBV7-9; 13 bases map to TRBD2. Germline CDR1 and CDR2: SEHNR and FQNEAQ (reference sequence). This CDR3 region has 16 residues. V lost 5 bases and J lost 10; bases outside the gene matches: 11. CDR3 in amino acids: CASSLGLAGEGGEQFF. CDR3 coding DNA: TGTGCCAGCAGCCTTGGACTAGCGGGGGAGGGGGGGGAGCAGTTCTTC. Variable domain in full (rest from reference TRBV7-9 and TRBJ2-1): DTGVSQNPRHKITKRGQNVTFRCDPISEHNRLYWYRQTLGQGPEFLTYFQNEAQLEKSRLLSDRFSAERPKGSFSTLEIQRTEQGDSAMYLCASSLGLAGEGGEQFFGPGTRLTVL.

The V call is TRBV11-2, the J call TRBJ2-2; 9 nucleotides line up with TRBD1. Germline CDR1 is SGHAT and CDR2 is FQNNGV. This CDR3 contains 14 residues. Germline trimming cut 1 base from V and 10 bases from J; bases unmatched to any gene: 4. The chain's CDR3 is CASSLGTGAQELFF. The CDR3 DNA reads as TGTGCCAGCAGCTTAGGGACAGGGGCGCAGGAGCTGTTTTTT. Together with reference TRBV11-2 and TRBJ2-2, the CDR3 gives the full variable domain: EAGVAQSPRYKIIEKRQSVAFWCNPISGHATLYWYQQILGQGPKLLIQFQNNGVVDDSQLPKDRFSAERLKGVDSTLKIQPAKLEDSAVYLCASSLGTGAQELFFGEGSRLTVL.

There are a few counts of this clone. The chain carries TRBV7-2 and TRBJ2-7, with 8 nucleotides matching TRBD2. V was clipped by 1 base and J by 7 bases; unmatched bases: 6. The CDR3 runs to 14 residues. Germline V gene data show CDR1 as SGHTA and CDR2 as FQGNSA. The CDR3 nucleotides are TGTGCCAGCAGCTTAGGGGGCGGGGGGAATGAGCAGTACTTC. Amino acid sequence: CASSLGGGGNEQYF.

In its sample, this clone was seen a few times. The J gene is TRBJ1-3, the V gene TRBV19; no reliable D call. From germline, CDR1 is LNHDA and CDR2 SQIVND (reference sequence). With 4 bases removed from V and 0 bases from J, the gap between germline ends came to 10 bases. The CDR3 spans 15 residues. CDR3 protein: CASSSAGFSGNTIYF. The CDR3 DNA reads as TGTGCCAGTAGTAGTGCAGGCTTCTCTGGAAACACCATATATTTT.

The gene calls are TRBV5-1 and TRBJ2-5, with 14 bases fitting TRBD2. Looked up from germline, CDR1 is SGHRS and CDR2 is YFSETQ. This CDR3 is 17 amino acids long. V shed 4 bases, J shed 2 bases, and the junction held 7 bases outside the gene matches. CDR3 amino acids: CASSRRTSGGRQETQYF. CDR3 coding DNA: TGCGCCAGCAGCCGGAGGACTAGCGGGGGGCGTCAAGAGACCCAGTACTTC.

This chain joins TRBV11-2 and TRBJ1-2; TRBD1 aligns across 7 bases. The CDR3 runs 17 residues. The germline CDR1 and CDR2 sequences are SGHAT and FQNNGV. Unmatched junction bases numbered 18, after V lost 5 bases and J lost 6 bases. As DNA, the CDR3 is TGTGCCAGCAGCCCAAACCTACGGACAGGAGGGTTGCATGGCTACACCTTC. Residues: CASSPNLRTGGLHGYTF.

This chain links TRBV19 with TRBJ1-1; D is undetermined. Germline CDR1 reads LNHDA; CDR2 reads SQIVND (reference sequence). The CDR3 has 13 amino acids. The V end was cut by 5 bases, the J end by 6 bases, with 13 bases between. CDR3 DNA sequence: TGTGCCAGTAGTTTAGGGCCGACATCTGAAGCTTTCTTT. The encoded protein is CASSLGPTSEAFF.

The genes are TRBV28 and TRBJ1-5; possibly TRBD1 for D (6 bases). Per the germline V gene, CDR1 is MDHEN and CDR2 is SYDVKM. The V end lost 9 bases, the J end lost 1 base, and 13 bases lay between the germline ends. CDR3 length: 14 amino acids. This CDR3 is CARGGPTSNQPQHF. The DNA for the CDR3 is TGTGCCAGGGGGGGGCCGACAAGCAATCAGCCCCAGCATTTT.

V and J are TRBV4-1 and TRBJ1-4, with a weak D call TRBD1 (5 bases). The CDR3 extends over 16 amino acids. The germline gives CDR1 MGHRA, CDR2 YSYEKL. V lost 0 bases and J lost 7, with 15 bases in between. CDR3 amino acids: CASSQDRGGESEKLFF. CDR3 bases: TGCGCCAGCAGCCAAGATCGGGGGGGAGAGAGTGAAAAACTGTTTTTT.